This TCR beta chain was sequenced in a study of blood T cell repertoires in COVID-19. Study information: Specimens from acute and convalescent COVID-19 originated in the United States, Italy and Spain. The analysed material was cDNA or gDNA that came from T cells, B-cell-depleted T cells, or PBMCs.

The V segment lost 5 bases and the J segment 4 bases; nucleotides outside the gene matches: 8. Germline V CDR1 and CDR2: SGHAT, FQNNGV. The CDR3 extends over 16 amino acids. Source study methods: Using reference gene primer amplification, nucleated cell counts were estimated. The data were produced by immunoSEQ multiplex PCR, yet TCRdb's version contains in-frame clones alone and is incomplete. V and J calls plus clone size are reproduced from that table; the DNA served to infer D and trimming. The repertoire consists of about 190,000 clones, with 80% to 90% occurring once and the leading ten covering 1.1%.

This chain links TRBV11-2 with TRBJ2-3, with 11 bases aligning to TRBD1. The sequencing input was peripheral blood. The sequence was obtained from a man aged 30-40 years with acute or convalescent COVID-19. CDR3 bases: TGTGCCAGCAGCACAACCGGGACAGGGGGTCCAGATACGCAGTATTTT. As protein: CASSTTGTGGPDTQYF.